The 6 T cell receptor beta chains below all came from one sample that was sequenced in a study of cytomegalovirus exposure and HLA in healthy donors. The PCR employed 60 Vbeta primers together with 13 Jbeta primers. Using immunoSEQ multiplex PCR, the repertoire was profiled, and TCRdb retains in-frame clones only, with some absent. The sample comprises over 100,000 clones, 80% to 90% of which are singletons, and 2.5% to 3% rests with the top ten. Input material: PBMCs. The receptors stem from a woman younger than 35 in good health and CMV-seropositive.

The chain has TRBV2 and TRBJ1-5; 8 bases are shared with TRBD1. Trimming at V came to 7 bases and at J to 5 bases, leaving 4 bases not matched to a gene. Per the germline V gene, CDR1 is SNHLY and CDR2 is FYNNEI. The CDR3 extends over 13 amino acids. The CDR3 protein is CASTGTGDQPQHF. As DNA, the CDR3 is TGTGCCAGCACCGGGACAGGAGATCAGCCCCAGCATTTT.

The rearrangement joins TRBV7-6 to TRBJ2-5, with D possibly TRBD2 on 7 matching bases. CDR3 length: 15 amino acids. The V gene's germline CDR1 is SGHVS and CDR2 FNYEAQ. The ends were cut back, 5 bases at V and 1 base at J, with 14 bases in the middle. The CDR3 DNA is TGTGCCAGCAGCGGCAAGGGGGGGTCCCAAGAGACCCAGTACTTC. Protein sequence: CASSGKGGSQETQYF.

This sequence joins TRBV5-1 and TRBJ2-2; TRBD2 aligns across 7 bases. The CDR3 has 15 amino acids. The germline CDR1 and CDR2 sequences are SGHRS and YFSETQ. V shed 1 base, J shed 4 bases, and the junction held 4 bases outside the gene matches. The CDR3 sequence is CASSLRASGTGELFF. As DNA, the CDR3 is TGCGCCAGCAGCTTGAGGGCTAGCGGCACCGGGGAGCTGTTTTTT.

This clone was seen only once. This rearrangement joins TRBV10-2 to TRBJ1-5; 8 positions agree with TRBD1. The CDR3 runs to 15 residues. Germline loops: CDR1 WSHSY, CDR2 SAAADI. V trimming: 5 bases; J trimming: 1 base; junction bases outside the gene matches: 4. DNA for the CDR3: TGCGCCAGCAGTCAACAGGGGGGCAGCAATCAGCCCCAGCATTTT. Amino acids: CASSQQGGSNQPQHF.

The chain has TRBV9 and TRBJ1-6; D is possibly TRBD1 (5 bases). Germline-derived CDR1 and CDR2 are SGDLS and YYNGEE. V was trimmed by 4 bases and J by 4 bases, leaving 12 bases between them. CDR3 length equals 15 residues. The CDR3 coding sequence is TGTGCCAGCAGCTCGGGCAGGGATTATAATTCACCCCTCCACTTT. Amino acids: CASSSGRDYNSPLHF.

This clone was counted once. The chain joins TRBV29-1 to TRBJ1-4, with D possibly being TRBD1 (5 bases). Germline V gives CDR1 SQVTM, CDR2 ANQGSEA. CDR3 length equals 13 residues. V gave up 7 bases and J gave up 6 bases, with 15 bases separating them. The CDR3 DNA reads TGCAGCGCCCGAAGTCAGGGTGATGAAAAACTGTTTTTT. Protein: CSARSQGDEKLFF.